This is a list of T cell receptor beta chains from one sample in a study of T cells in Graves' hyperthyroidism and ophthalmopathy. TCRdb recomputed calls from the multiplex PCR reads with MiXCR, one row per CDR3 protein. Of roughly 280,000 distinct CDR3 sequences listed, about 20% were seen once; the top ten hold approximately 60%. Sequencing used blood. Receptor source: a man aged 25-40 years with Graves' ophthalmopathy. Each CDR3 is given with its conserved first and last residue. The D gene is left open where the match is weak. Size is stated for part of the rows, as once, few or many counts, or as a class when the clone is expanded.

j_gene: TRBJ2-4; abundance: NA; d_gene: NA; v_gene: TRBV20-1; CDR3nt: TGCAGTGCAGTCGGTCTCATGTTGAGGGACATTCAGTACTTC; CDR3aa: CSAVGLMLRDIQYF
j_gene: TRBJ2-2; abundance: NA; d_gene: NA; v_gene: TRBV7-6; CDR3nt: TGTGCCAGCAGTTTGCTCGATACGAACACCGGGGAGCTGTTTTTT; CDR3aa: CASSLLDTNTGELFF
j_gene: TRBJ2-1; abundance: NA; d_gene: TRBD2; v_gene: TRBV2; CDR3nt: TGTGCCAGCAGTGTTGACGGGGGGGGGTACAATGAGCAGTTCTTC; CDR3aa: CASSVDGGGYNEQFF
j_gene: TRBJ2-1; abundance: few; d_gene: NA; v_gene: TRBV28; CDR3nt: TGTGCCAGCAGTTCTGGGCCCTACGGACAGCCAAGGTGGTCTGAGCAGTTCTTC; CDR3aa: CASSSGPYGQPRWSEQFF
j_gene: TRBJ2-1; abundance: NA; d_gene: TRBD1; v_gene: TRBV20-1; CDR3nt: TGCAGTGCTAGTAACAGGGGCCTCAATGAGCAGTTCTTC; CDR3aa: CSASNRGLNEQFF
j_gene: TRBJ2-7; abundance: many; d_gene: TRBD2; v_gene: TRBV16; CDR3nt: TGTGCCAGCAGCCTAAACCCTAGCGGCCTCCCGGGGGAGCAGTACTTC; CDR3aa: CASSLNPSGLPGEQYF
j_gene: TRBJ1-4; abundance: few; d_gene: TRBD1; v_gene: TRBV3-1; CDR3nt: TGTGCCAGCAGCCCCCGACAGGGGTTCTATGAAAAACTGTTTTTT; CDR3aa: CASSPRQGFYEKLFF
j_gene: TRBJ1-2; abundance: few; d_gene: TRBD1; v_gene: TRBV9; CDR3nt: TGTGCCAGCAGCGTAGGGACAGGCGACTATGGCTACACCTTC; CDR3aa: CASSVGTGDYGYTF
j_gene: TRBJ2-1; abundance: many; d_gene: TRBD1; v_gene: TRBV20-1; CDR3nt: TGCAGTGCTAGCATAAACAGGGGGGACTCCTACAATGAGCAGTTCTTC; CDR3aa: CSASINRGDSYNEQFF
j_gene: TRBJ1-4; abundance: NA; d_gene: NA; v_gene: TRBV19; CDR3nt: TGTGCCAGTCGACCGTTGGACAGTCTTAATGAAAAACTGTTTTTT; CDR3aa: CASRPLDSLNEKLFF
j_gene: TRBJ2-7; abundance: many; d_gene: NA; v_gene: TRBV11-3; CDR3nt: TGTGCCAGCAGCTTAGTACCATCCTACGAGCAGTACTTC; CDR3aa: CASSLVPSYEQYF
j_gene: TRBJ2-7; abundance: NA; d_gene: NA; v_gene: TRBV6-5; CDR3nt: TGTGCCAGCAGTTACTCGTTGCCTCATGGGGGGGGGCTGAGCGGGACTCGGTCCTACGAGCAGTACTTC; CDR3aa: CASSYSLPHGGGLSGTRSYEQYF
j_gene: TRBJ2-5; abundance: NA; d_gene: TRBD2; v_gene: TRBV28; CDR3nt: TGTGCCAGCAGTCCGGGACTAGCGGGAGAGAGAGAGACCCAGTACTTC; CDR3aa: CASSPGLAGERETQYF